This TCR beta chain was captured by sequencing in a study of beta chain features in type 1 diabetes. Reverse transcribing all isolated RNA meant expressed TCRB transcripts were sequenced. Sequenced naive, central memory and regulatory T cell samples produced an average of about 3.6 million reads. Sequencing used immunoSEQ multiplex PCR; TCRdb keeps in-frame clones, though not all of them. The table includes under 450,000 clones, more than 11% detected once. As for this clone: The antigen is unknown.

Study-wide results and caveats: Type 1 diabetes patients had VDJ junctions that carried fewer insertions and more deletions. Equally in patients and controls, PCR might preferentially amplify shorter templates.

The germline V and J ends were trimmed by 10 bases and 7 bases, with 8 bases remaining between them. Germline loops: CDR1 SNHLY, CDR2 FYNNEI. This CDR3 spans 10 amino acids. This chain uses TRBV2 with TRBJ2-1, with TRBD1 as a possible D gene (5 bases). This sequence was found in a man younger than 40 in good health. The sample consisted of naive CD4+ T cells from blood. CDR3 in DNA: TGTGCCATCAGGGAAAATGAGCAGTTCTTC. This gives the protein CAIRENEQFF.